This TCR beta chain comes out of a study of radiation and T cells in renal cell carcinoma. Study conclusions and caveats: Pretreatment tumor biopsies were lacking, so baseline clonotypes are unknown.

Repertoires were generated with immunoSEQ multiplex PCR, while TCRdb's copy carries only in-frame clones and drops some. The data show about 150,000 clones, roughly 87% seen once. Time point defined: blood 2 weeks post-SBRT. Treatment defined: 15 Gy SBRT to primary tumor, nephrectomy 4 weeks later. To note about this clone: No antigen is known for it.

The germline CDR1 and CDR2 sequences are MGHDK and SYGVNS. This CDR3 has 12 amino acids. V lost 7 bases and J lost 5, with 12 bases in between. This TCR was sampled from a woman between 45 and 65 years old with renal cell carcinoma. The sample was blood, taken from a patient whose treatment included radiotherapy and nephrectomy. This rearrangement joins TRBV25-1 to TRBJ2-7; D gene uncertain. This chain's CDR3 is CASNPQGHEQYF. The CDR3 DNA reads TGTGCCAGCAACCCCCAAGGGCACGAGCAGTACTTC.